The 12 T cell receptor beta chains given below trace back to one sample, sequenced in a study of blood T cell repertoires in COVID-19 (dated by TCRdb to 2018 to 2020). Library generation was performed with the immunoSEQ multiplex PCR assay. The table was pulled from immuneACCESS by TCRdb, which kept in-frame rearrangements only. Such tables lose some clones; where checked, under half of the loss comes from unresolved V genes, and the rest has no known cause. This sample has more than 200,000 clones in its table, and under 90% of those were observed once. Jointly, the top ten make up about 1.7% of the sample. The sample consisted of PBMCs or T cells enriched from blood (not recorded which). All receptors derive from a man in his fifties or sixties who had recovered from COVID-19.

This chain uses TRBV19 with TRBJ1-4, with D possibly matching TRBD1 (6 bases). Germline-derived CDR1 and CDR2 are LNHDA and SQIVND (reference sequence). The CDR3 totals 15 residues. The V end lost 5 bases, the J end lost 4 bases, and 14 bases lay between the germline ends. This chain's CDR3 is CASSAGQSFNEKLFF. CDR3 nucleotides: TGTGCCAGTAGTGCCGGACAGTCCTTTAATGAAAAACTGTTTTTT.

The chain couples TRBV3-1 (or the pseudogene TRBV3-2) to TRBJ2-3; D is ambiguous. The CDR3 is 16 residues long. Trimming took off 0 bases at V and 0 bases at J, with 10 bases between the two ends. The germline V gene encodes CDR1 LGHDT and CDR2 YNNKEL (reference sequence). CDR3 amino acids: CASSQDPATSTDTQYF. The CDR3 DNA reads TGTGCCAGCAGCCAAGATCCCGCGACTAGCACAGATACGCAGTATTTT.

This clone occurred a few times. The J gene is TRBJ1-2, the V gene TRBV5-1; the D gene is possibly TRBD1 (6 bases). Trimming shortened V by 4 bases and J by 7 bases, and 23 bases separated the two germline ends. Germline loops: CDR1 SGHRS, CDR2 YFSETQ. This CDR3 spans 16 amino acids. CDR3 DNA: TGCGCCAGCAGCGAACCGGGCCACAGGGCTTTAGGTGGCTACACCTTC. Its protein product is CASSEPGHRALGGYTF.

This clone was observed a handful of times. The chain couples TRBV9 to TRBJ1-6; no clear D gene. V gave up 0 bases and J gave up 5 bases, with 9 bases separating them. This CDR3 is 15 amino acids long. Germline values: CDR1 SGDLS, CDR2 YYNGEE. DNA for the CDR3: TGTGCCAGCAGCGTAGGTAGTCCCCATAATTCACCCCTCCACTTT. This encodes CASSVGSPHNSPLHF.

The gene calls are TRBV5-1 and TRBJ2-7, with D possibly being TRBD1 (6 bases). Looked up from germline, CDR1 is SGHRS and CDR2 is YFSETQ. CDR3 length: 15 amino acids. V was clipped by 0 bases and J by 2 bases, with 12 bases between them. The CDR3 coding sequence is TGCGCCAGCAGCTTGGATGCGGACAGTCCCTACGAGCAGTACTTC. Translating gives CASSLDADSPYEQYF.

Only a few counts were recorded for this clone. The chain has TRBV5-6 and TRBJ1-3; D not certain. In germline, CDR1 is SGHDT, CDR2 YYEEEE. The CDR3 has 16 amino acids. Trimming shortened V by 2 bases and J by 0 bases, and 12 bases separated the two germline ends. DNA for the CDR3: TGTGCCAGCAGCTTTTTGTCGGGGAGCTCTGGAAACACCATATATTTT. Residues: CASSFLSGSSGNTIYF. Supplemented by reference TRBV5-6 and TRBJ1-3, the full variable domain reads DAGVTQSPTHLIKTRGQQVTLRCSPKSGHDTVSWYQQALGQGPQFIFQYYEEEERQRGNFPDRFSGHQFPNYSSELNVNALLLGDSALYLCASSFLSGSSGNTIYFGEGSWLTVV.

The gene calls are TRBV19 and TRBJ2-1; the D is unclear. Per the germline V gene, CDR1 is LNHDA and CDR2 is SQIVND (reference sequence). The CDR3 is 19 residues long. Deletions cut 0 bases from V and 0 bases from J, with 18 bases between. CDR3 DNA: TGTGCCAGTAGTATAGAGCCGCTTGGGCGCCTGAGCTCCTACAATGAGCAGTTCTTC. It translates to CASSIEPLGRLSSYNEQFF. Based on the CDR3 plus reference TRBV19 and TRBJ2-1, the full variable domain is DGGITQSPKYLFRKEGQNVTLSCEQNLNHDAMYWYRQDPGQGLRLIYYSQIVNDFQKGDIAEGYSVSREKKESFPLTVTSAQKNPTAFYLCASSIEPLGRLSSYNEQFFGPGTRLTVL.

The J gene is TRBJ1-4, the V gene TRBV11-2; no firm D call. CDR1 is SGHAT and CDR2 is FQNNGV in the germline V gene. This CDR3 comprises 14 residues. V was clipped by 8 bases and J by 1 base, with 11 bases between them. As DNA, the CDR3 is TGTGCCAGCTCAAAGGGAGGAACTAATGAAAAACTGTTTTTT. This gives the protein CASSKGGTNEKLFF. Looking up the rest from reference TRBV11-2 and TRBJ1-4 gives the full variable domain: EAGVAQSPRYKIIEKRQSVAFWCNPISGHATLYWYQQILGQGPKLLIQFQNNGVVDDSQLPKDRFSAERLKGVDSTLKIQPAKLEDSAVYLCASSKGGTNEKLFFGSGTQLSVL.

V is TRBV7-2 and J is TRBJ2-5; 16 positions match TRBD2. Germline values: CDR1 SGHTA, CDR2 FQGNSA. V trimming: 5 bases; J trimming: 4 bases; junction bases outside the gene matches: 7. The CDR3 totals 17 residues. CDR3: CASSPGLAGGWVETQYF. The CDR3, as DNA: TGTGCCAGCAGCCCGGGACTAGCGGGGGGGTGGGTAGAGACCCAGTACTTC.

The genes are TRBV24-1 and TRBJ1-2; 8 nucleotides match TRBD1. This CDR3 has 15 residues. CDR1 is KGHDR, CDR2 SFDVKD, per germline. The V and J ends lost 2 bases and 6 bases, in that order; junction bases with no gene match: 7. The chain's CDR3 is CATSDSSGGEHGYTF. In nucleotides, the CDR3 is TGTGCCACCAGTGATTCGTCAGGGGGCGAGCATGGCTACACCTTC.

This clone was observed a single time. J is TRBJ1-5 and V is TRBV18; maybe TRBD1 (5 bases). There are 15 residues in the CDR3. V lost 3 bases and J 0 bases, leaving 9 bases between the germline ends. CDR1 is KGHSH, CDR2 LQKENI, per germline. The CDR3 DNA reads TGTGCCAGCTCACCCCGGGGGGGTAGCAATCAGCCCCAGCATTTT. This encodes CASSPRGGSNQPQHF.

This chain joins TRBV11-3 and TRBJ2-3; 7 bases agree with TRBD2. The germline CDR1 and CDR2 sequences are SGHNT and YENEEA. The V and J ends lost 5 bases and 1 base, in that order; junction bases with no gene match: 9. The CDR3 runs 16 residues. The chain's CDR3 is CASSQRGTGGTDTQYF. The CDR3 DNA reads TGTGCCAGCAGCCAGCGGGGTACAGGAGGCACAGATACGCAGTATTTT.